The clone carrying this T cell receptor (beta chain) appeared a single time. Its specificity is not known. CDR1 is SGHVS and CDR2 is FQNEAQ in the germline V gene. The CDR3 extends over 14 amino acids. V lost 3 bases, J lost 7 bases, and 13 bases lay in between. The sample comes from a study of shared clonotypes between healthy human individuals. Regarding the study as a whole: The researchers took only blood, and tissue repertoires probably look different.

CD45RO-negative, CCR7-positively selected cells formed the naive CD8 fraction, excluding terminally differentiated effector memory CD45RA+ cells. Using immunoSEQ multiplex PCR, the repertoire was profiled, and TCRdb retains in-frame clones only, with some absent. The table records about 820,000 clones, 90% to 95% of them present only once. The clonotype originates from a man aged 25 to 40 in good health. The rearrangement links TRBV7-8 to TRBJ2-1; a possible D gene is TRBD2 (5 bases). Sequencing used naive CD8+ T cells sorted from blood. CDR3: CASSLEARGNEQFF. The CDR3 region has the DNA TGTGCCAGCAGCTTGGAGGCTAGAGGGAATGAGCAGTTCTTC.